This T cell receptor (beta chain) was identified in a study of post-analysis software for immune sequencing data. Study at large: Included among the disease courses, which were recorded for the cohort, were relapsing-remitting, secondary progressive and progressive-relapsing multiple sclerosis.

Comments on this clonotype: The antigen is undetermined.

Prepared TCR beta cDNA libraries contained unique molecular identifiers. TCRdb recomputed calls from the PCR reads with MiXCR, one row per CDR3 protein. The table shows 500,000 to 600,000 distinct CDR3 sequences, with 44% occurring only once. Study-level findings and limits: Compared with controls, patients had more of about 5 TRBV segments, including TRBV5-6, TRBV5-1 and TRBV20-1.

V shed 5 bases, J shed 3 bases, and the junction held 11 bases outside the gene matches. Germline lookup yields CDR1 LNHNV and CDR2 YYDKDF (reference sequence). CDR3 length equals 16 residues. This TCR was sampled from a girl aged 10 to 17 with multiple sclerosis. J is TRBJ1-2 and V is TRBV15, with 8 bases that match TRBD1. Source material: blood. The CDR3 loop is CATSALGQGNHYGYTF. The CDR3 DNA reads TGTGCCACCAGCGCCCTTGGACAGGGTAATCACTATGGCTACACCTTC.